This TCR beta chain is from a study of blood T cell repertoires in COVID-19. The overall study: Sites across the United States, Italy and Spain contributed samples from acute and convalescent COVID-19. T cells, B-cell-depleted T cells, or PBMCs supplied cDNA or gDNA.

CDR1 is DFQATT, CDR2 SNEGSKA, per germline (reference sequence). The length of the CDR3 is 11 residues. The V end lost 0 bases, the J end lost 11 bases, and 10 bases lay between the germline ends. Original analysis: Estimation of nucleated cell counts relied on the amplification of reference gene primers. The protocol was immunoSEQ multiplex PCR, while the TCRdb copy is restricted to in-frame clones and leaves out a portion. V and J calls and clone size are those listed in that table; D and trimming were worked out from the DNA. The data contain about 76,000 clones, about 87% of them singletons. V gene TRBV20-1 combines with J gene TRBJ1-1; D is perhaps TRBD1 (6 bases). The clonotype originates from a man aged 50-59 years with active COVID-19. The sequencing sample was made of peripheral blood. CDR3 sequence: CSARDRQGAFF. CDR3 nucleotides: TGCAGTGCTAGAGATCGGCAGGGGGCTTTCTTT.